Listed below are T cell receptor beta chains from one sample, sequenced in a study of pediatric ulcerative colitis. Assay: immunoSEQ multiplex PCR; the TCRdb copy retains only in-frame clones and omits some. The sample includes about 17,000 clones, roughly 70% of them seen just once. The sequenced material came from gut tissue. The receptors were gathered from a girl under 18 with moderate ulcerative colitis. Each CDR3 is given with its conserved first and last residue. The D gene is left open where the match is weak. Size is stated for part of the rows, as once, few or many counts, or as a class when the clone is expanded.

d_gene: NA
abundance: NA
j_gene: TRBJ2-5
v_gene: TRBV2
CDR3aa: CASSEIGGGETQYF
CDR3nt: TGTGCCAGCAGTGAAATTGGAGGGGGAGAGACCCAGTACTTC

d_gene: NA
abundance: NA
j_gene: TRBJ2-3
v_gene: TRBV29-1
CDR3aa: CSVESTDTQYF
CDR3nt: TGCAGCGTTGAATCCACAGATACGCAGTATTTT

d_gene: NA
abundance: NA
j_gene: TRBJ2-7
v_gene: TRBV5-1
CDR3aa: CASSLEQGGQYF
CDR3nt: TGCGCCAGCAGCTTGGAGCAGGGTGGGCAGTACTTC

d_gene: NA
abundance: NA
j_gene: TRBJ2-3
v_gene: TRBV7-2
CDR3aa: CASSLLVDTQYF
CDR3nt: TGTGCCAGCAGCCTCCTAGTGGATACGCAGTATTTT

d_gene: NA
abundance: few
j_gene: TRBJ1-5
v_gene: TRBV20-1
CDR3aa: CSAEGNQPQHF
CDR3nt: TGCAGTGCGGAGGGCAATCAGCCCCAGCATTTT

d_gene: TRBD1
abundance: NA
j_gene: TRBJ2-7
v_gene: TRBV5-1
CDR3aa: CASSYRGSTYEQYF
CDR3nt: TGCGCCAGCAGCTACAGGGGGAGTACCTACGAGCAGTACTTC

d_gene: NA
abundance: NA
j_gene: TRBJ2-7
v_gene: TRBV7-9
CDR3aa: CASSLASQPMEQYF
CDR3nt: TGTGCCAGCAGCTTAGCCAGCCAACCAATGGAGCAGTACTTC

d_gene: TRBD2
abundance: NA
j_gene: TRBJ2-3
v_gene: TRBV29-1
CDR3aa: CSVERESGGPTDTQYF
CDR3nt: TGCAGCGTTGAACGGGAAAGCGGGGGGCCCACAGATACGCAGTATTTT

d_gene: NA
abundance: few
j_gene: TRBJ1-5
v_gene: TRBV29-1
CDR3aa: CSVGQGRQPQHF
CDR3nt: TGCAGCGTTGGGCAGGGGAGGCAGCCCCAGCATTTT

d_gene: NA
abundance: few
j_gene: TRBJ2-6
v_gene: TRBV7-9
CDR3aa: CATRESGANVLTF
CDR3nt: TGTGCCACCAGAGAATCTGGGGCCAACGTCCTGACTTTC

d_gene: TRBD2
abundance: NA
j_gene: TRBJ2-7
v_gene: TRBV27
CDR3aa: CASSLSGPGGYEQYF
CDR3nt: TGTGCCAGCAGTTTATCGGGTCCGGGAGGGTACGAGCAGTACTTC

d_gene: NA
abundance: NA
j_gene: TRBJ2-5
v_gene: TRBV6-6
CDR3aa: CASRGKWGRETQYF
CDR3nt: TGTGCCAGCAGGGGTAAATGGGGGCGGGAGACCCAGTACTTC

d_gene: TRBD2
abundance: NA
j_gene: TRBJ2-7
v_gene: TRBV11-2
CDR3aa: CASSQGLAGSYEQYF
CDR3nt: TGTGCCAGCAGCCAAGGACTAGCGGGTTCCTACGAGCAGTACTTC

d_gene: NA
abundance: NA
j_gene: TRBJ2-5
v_gene: TRBV5-1
CDR3aa: CASSSKGGLRGETQYF
CDR3nt: TGCGCCAGCAGTTCCAAGGGGGGGCTAAGGGGAGAGACCCAGTACTTC

d_gene: TRBD1
abundance: NA
j_gene: TRBJ1-5
v_gene: TRBV7-2
CDR3aa: CASSLDRGNGQPQHF
CDR3nt: TGTGCCAGCAGCTTAGACAGGGGGAATGGTCAGCCCCAGCATTTT

d_gene: TRBD1
abundance: few
j_gene: TRBJ1-4
v_gene: TRBV10-3
CDR3aa: CAISESAGTGPNEKLFF
CDR3nt: TGTGCCATCAGTGAATCTGCTGGGACAGGTCCTAATGAAAAACTGTTTTTT

d_gene: NA
abundance: few
j_gene: TRBJ1-1
v_gene: TRBV27
CDR3aa: CASSLRGYDAGTEAFF
CDR3nt: TGTGCCAGCAGTTTACGGGGATACGACGCGGGTACTGAAGCTTTCTTT

d_gene: NA
abundance: NA
j_gene: TRBJ1-1
v_gene: TRBV5-4
CDR3aa: CASSFDRYHTEAFF
CDR3nt: TGTGCCAGCAGCTTCGACAGATACCACACTGAAGCTTTCTTT

d_gene: TRBD2
abundance: NA
j_gene: TRBJ2-1
v_gene: TRBV11-2
CDR3aa: CASSLGGIAGDSYNEQFF
CDR3nt: TGTGCCAGCAGCTTAGGAGGAATAGCGGGAGACTCCTACAATGAGCAGTTCTTC

d_gene: NA
abundance: few
j_gene: TRBJ1-5
v_gene: TRBV19
CDR3aa: CASIDMSYSNQPQHF
CDR3nt: TGTGCCAGTATTGACATGAGCTATAGCAATCAGCCCCAGCATTTT

d_gene: NA
abundance: NA
j_gene: TRBJ1-3
v_gene: TRBV15
CDR3aa: CATSRERTEGNTIYF
CDR3nt: TGTGCCACCAGCAGAGAACGGACGGAGGGAAACACCATATATTTT

d_gene: NA
abundance: few
j_gene: TRBJ1-2
v_gene: TRBV18
CDR3aa: CASSPSGNYGYTF
CDR3nt: TGTGCCAGCTCACCATCAGGGAACTATGGCTACACCTTC

d_gene: TRBD2
abundance: NA
j_gene: TRBJ2-3
v_gene: TRBV11-2
CDR3aa: CASSLGGGAGGRDTQYF
CDR3nt: TGTGCCAGCAGCTTAGGCGGCGGAGCGGGAGGGCGGGATACGCAGTATTTT

d_gene: NA
abundance: NA
j_gene: TRBJ2-1
v_gene: TRBV21-1
CDR3aa: CASTIGLSSYNEQFF
CDR3nt: TGTGCCAGCACCATAGGACTGAGCTCCTACAATGAGCAGTTCTTC

d_gene: NA
abundance: NA
j_gene: TRBJ2-6
v_gene: TRBV2
CDR3aa: CASISRGTGANVLTF
CDR3nt: TGTGCCAGCATTTCCCGGGGTACTGGGGCCAACGTCCTGACTTTC

d_gene: NA
abundance: NA
j_gene: TRBJ1-2
v_gene: TRBV5-1
CDR3aa: CASSLGDSYGYTF
CDR3nt: TGCGCCAGCAGCTTGGGGGACTCCTATGGCTACACCTTC

d_gene: TRBD1
abundance: NA
j_gene: TRBJ1-2
v_gene: TRBV6-1
CDR3aa: CASSGGQLLYGYTF
CDR3nt: TGTGCCAGCAGTGGGGGACAGCTCTTATATGGCTACACCTTC

d_gene: TRBD2
abundance: NA
j_gene: TRBJ2-3
v_gene: TRBV4-1
CDR3aa: CASSPIREPLAGDPDTQYF
CDR3nt: TGCGCCAGCAGCCCAATCCGGGAGCCACTAGCGGGAGATCCAGATACGCAGTATTTT

d_gene: NA
abundance: NA
j_gene: TRBJ1-4
v_gene: TRBV5-6
CDR3aa: CASSLGGNEKLFF
CDR3nt: TGTGCCAGCAGCTTGGGCGGTAATGAAAAACTGTTTTTT

d_gene: NA
abundance: NA
j_gene: TRBJ1-1
v_gene: TRBV5-1
CDR3aa: CASSLRPQGNTEAFF
CDR3nt: TGCGCCAGCAGCTTGCGGCCCCAGGGCAACACTGAAGCTTTCTTT

d_gene: NA
abundance: NA
j_gene: TRBJ2-3
v_gene: TRBV18
CDR3aa: CASSPGLGLADTQYF
CDR3nt: TGTGCCAGCTCCCCGGGACTCGGGTTGGCAGATACGCAGTATTTT

d_gene: NA
abundance: NA
j_gene: TRBJ1-2
v_gene: TRBV5-6
CDR3aa: CASTPDPVDYGYTF
CDR3nt: TGTGCCAGCACCCCAGACCCTGTCGACTATGGCTACACCTTC

d_gene: NA
abundance: NA
j_gene: TRBJ2-7
v_gene: TRBV6-1
CDR3aa: CASSAGHRLYEQYF
CDR3nt: TGTGCCAGCAGTGCGGGACACCGACTCTACGAGCAGTACTTC

d_gene: NA
abundance: NA
j_gene: TRBJ2-2
v_gene: TRBV5-4
CDR3aa: CASSLGWGIANTGELFF
CDR3nt: TGTGCCAGCAGCTTAGGGTGGGGGATCGCGAACACCGGGGAGCTGTTTTTT

d_gene: NA
abundance: NA
j_gene: TRBJ1-2
v_gene: TRBV7-9
CDR3aa: CASSSSQLITGRFRGYTF
CDR3nt: TGTGCCAGCAGCTCCTCCCAACTAATTACAGGGAGGTTTAGAGGCTACACCTTC

d_gene: TRBD1
abundance: NA
j_gene: TRBJ1-1
v_gene: TRBV6-6
CDR3aa: CASTPGQGNTEAFF
CDR3nt: TGTGCCAGCACACCGGGACAGGGGAACACTGAAGCTTTCTTT

d_gene: TRBD1
abundance: NA
j_gene: TRBJ1-4
v_gene: TRBV5-6
CDR3aa: CASSLLGQGLANEKLFF
CDR3nt: TGTGCCAGCAGCTTGTTGGGACAGGGTCTAGCTAATGAAAAACTGTTTTTT

d_gene: NA
abundance: NA
j_gene: TRBJ1-2
v_gene: TRBV27
CDR3aa: CASSPSNFRAGYYGYTF
CDR3nt: TGTGCCAGCAGTCCCTCGAACTTCAGGGCCGGGTACTATGGCTACACCTTC

d_gene: TRBD2
abundance: NA
j_gene: TRBJ2-1
v_gene: TRBV7-3
CDR3aa: CASSLLAGAYNEQFF
CDR3nt: TGTGCCAGCAGCTTATTAGCGGGAGCATACAATGAGCAGTTCTTC

d_gene: NA
abundance: NA
j_gene: TRBJ2-5
v_gene: TRBV5-4
CDR3aa: CASSLAGGGQIETQYF
CDR3nt: TGTGCCAGCAGCTTGGCAGGGGGGGGTCAGATAGAGACCCAGTACTTC

d_gene: TRBD1
abundance: NA
j_gene: TRBJ1-5
v_gene: TRBV2
CDR3aa: CASSDRGRNQPQHF
CDR3nt: TGTGCCAGCAGTGACAGGGGGCGGAATCAGCCCCAGCATTTT

d_gene: NA
abundance: NA
j_gene: TRBJ1-2
v_gene: TRBV9
CDR3aa: CASSVAEGSYGYTF
CDR3nt: TGTGCCAGCAGCGTAGCGGAAGGAAGCTATGGCTACACCTTC

d_gene: TRBD1
abundance: NA
j_gene: TRBJ1-1
v_gene: TRBV6-6
CDR3aa: CASRTTGGRGTEAFF
CDR3nt: TGTGCCAGCAGAACTACAGGGGGCAGGGGCACTGAAGCTTTCTTT

d_gene: NA
abundance: NA
j_gene: TRBJ1-4
v_gene: TRBV2
CDR3aa: CASSGMGGGKLFF
CDR3nt: TGTGCCAGCAGTGGTATGGGGGGCGGAAAACTGTTTTTT

d_gene: NA
abundance: NA
j_gene: TRBJ2-5
v_gene: TRBV28
CDR3aa: CAGLGNGGTQYF
CDR3nt: TGTGCCGGCCTTGGAAACGGGGGGACCCAGTACTTC

d_gene: NA
abundance: NA
j_gene: TRBJ2-5
v_gene: TRBV10-3
CDR3aa: CAISVREKETQYF
CDR3nt: TGTGCCATCAGTGTCAGGGAGAAAGAGACCCAGTACTTC

d_gene: NA
abundance: NA
j_gene: TRBJ2-3
v_gene: TRBV29-1
CDR3aa: CSVRGRTDTQYF
CDR3nt: TGCAGCGTCCGAGGGCGCACAGATACGCAGTATTTT

d_gene: NA
abundance: NA
j_gene: TRBJ1-1
v_gene: TRBV18
CDR3aa: CASSLKPTLEGSEAFF
CDR3nt: TGTGCCAGCTCACTCAAACCTACCCTGGAGGGATCGGAAGCTTTCTTT

d_gene: NA
abundance: few
j_gene: TRBJ1-1
v_gene: TRBV28
CDR3aa: CASSNGQNTEAFF
CDR3nt: TGTGCCAGCAGCAACGGTCAGAACACTGAAGCTTTCTTT

d_gene: NA
abundance: NA
j_gene: TRBJ1-1
v_gene: TRBV27
CDR3aa: CASSSHPGRTFKTEAFF
CDR3nt: TGTGCCAGCAGTTCCCACCCGGGACGAACTTTCAAGACTGAAGCTTTCTTT

d_gene: NA
abundance: NA
j_gene: TRBJ2-7
v_gene: TRBV25-1
CDR3aa: CASSESAGTHEQYF
CDR3nt: TGTGCCAGCAGTGAATCGGCGGGAACTCACGAGCAGTACTTC

d_gene: NA
abundance: NA
j_gene: TRBJ2-2
v_gene: TRBV2
CDR3aa: CASRGLANTGELFF
CDR3nt: TGTGCCAGCAGAGGACTTGCGAACACCGGGGAGCTGTTTTTT

d_gene: NA
abundance: once
j_gene: TRBJ1-1
v_gene: TRBV19
CDR3aa: CASSIGPGGRKTEAFF
CDR3nt: TGTGCCAGTAGCATAGGCCCCGGTGGGCGGAAGACTGAAGCTTTCTTT

d_gene: NA
abundance: few
j_gene: TRBJ1-6
v_gene: TRBV18
CDR3aa: CASSPFSGTINSPLHF
CDR3nt: TGTGCCAGCTCACCCTTTTCCGGGACAATTAATTCACCCCTCCACTTT

d_gene: TRBD2
abundance: NA
j_gene: TRBJ2-1
v_gene: TRBV7-3
CDR3aa: CASSPGTNNEQFF
CDR3nt: TGTGCCAGCAGTCCCGGGACTAACAATGAGCAGTTCTTC

d_gene: NA
abundance: NA
j_gene: TRBJ2-5
v_gene: TRBV9
CDR3aa: CASSVSSARNQETQYF
CDR3nt: TGTGCCAGCAGCGTTAGTAGCGCACGTAACCAAGAGACCCAGTACTTC

d_gene: TRBD1
abundance: few
j_gene: TRBJ1-1
v_gene: TRBV19
CDR3aa: CASSADRGRALNTEAFF
CDR3nt: TGTGCCAGTAGCGCGGACAGGGGGCGCGCCCTGAACACTGAAGCTTTCTTT

d_gene: NA
abundance: NA
j_gene: TRBJ1-1
v_gene: TRBV10-3
CDR3aa: CAISGTGKNTEAFF
CDR3nt: TGTGCCATCAGTGGTACAGGTAAGAACACTGAAGCTTTCTTT

d_gene: TRBD1
abundance: once
j_gene: TRBJ1-2
v_gene: TRBV10-3
CDR3aa: CAISESRGTGSNPNYGYTF
CDR3nt: TGTGCCATCAGTGAGTCAAGGGGGACAGGATCGAACCCTAACTATGGCTACACCTTC